This T cell receptor (beta chain) was found in a study of immune evolution from preneoplasia to lung adenocarcinoma. The CDR3 covers 14 residues. CDR1 is SEHNR, CDR2 FQNEAQ, per germline (reference sequence). V was clipped by 1 base and J by 3 bases, with 9 bases between them. Study-wide results and limits: Later-stage lesions appeared to have more T cells, more diversity, less clonality.

As for this clone: Its antigen is unknown.

Clones were sequenced by immunoSEQ multiplex PCR, and TCRdb holds only the in-frame ones, with some missing. The sample carries several thousand clones, under 85% recorded once. The source is a person aged 55 to 79 with lung adenocarcinoma. The chain combines TRBV7-9 with TRBJ1-2; D is unresolved. Material: FFPE lung adenocarcinoma in situ tissue. Written as DNA, the CDR3 is TGTGCCAGCAGCTTAGATCCGGATGACTATGGCTACACCTTC. Protein product: CASSLDPDDYGYTF.